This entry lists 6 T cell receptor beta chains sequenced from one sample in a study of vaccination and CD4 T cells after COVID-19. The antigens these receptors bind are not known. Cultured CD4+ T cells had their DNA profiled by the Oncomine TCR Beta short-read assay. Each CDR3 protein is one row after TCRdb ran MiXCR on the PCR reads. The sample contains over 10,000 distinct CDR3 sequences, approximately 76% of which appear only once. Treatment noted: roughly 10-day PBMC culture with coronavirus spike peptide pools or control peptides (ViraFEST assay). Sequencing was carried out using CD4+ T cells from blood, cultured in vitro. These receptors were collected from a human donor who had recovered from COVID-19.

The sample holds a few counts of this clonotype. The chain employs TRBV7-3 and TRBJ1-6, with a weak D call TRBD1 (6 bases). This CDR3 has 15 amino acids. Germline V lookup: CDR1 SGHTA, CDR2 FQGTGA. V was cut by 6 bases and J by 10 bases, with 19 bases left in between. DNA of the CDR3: TGTGCCAGCAGATCCCCGGGACATGCAGGCTCACCCCTCCACTTT. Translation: CASRSPGHAGSPLHF.

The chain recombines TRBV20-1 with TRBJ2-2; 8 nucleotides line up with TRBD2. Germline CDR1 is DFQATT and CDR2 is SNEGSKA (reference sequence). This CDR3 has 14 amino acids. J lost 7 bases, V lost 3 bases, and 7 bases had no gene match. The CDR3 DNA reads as TGCAGTGCTAGCGGGAGGGCCTACGTCGGGGAGCTGTTTTTT. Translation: CSASGRAYVGELFF.

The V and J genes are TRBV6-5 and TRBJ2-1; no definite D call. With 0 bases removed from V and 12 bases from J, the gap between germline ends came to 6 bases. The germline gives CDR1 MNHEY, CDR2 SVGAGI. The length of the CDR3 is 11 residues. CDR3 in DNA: TGTGCCAGCAGTTACTCGGAACCGCAGTTCTTC. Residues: CASSYSEPQFF.

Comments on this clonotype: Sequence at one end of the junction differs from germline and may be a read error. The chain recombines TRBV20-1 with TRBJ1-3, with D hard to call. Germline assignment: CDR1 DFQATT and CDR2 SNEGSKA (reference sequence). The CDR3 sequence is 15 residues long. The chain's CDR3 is CSTRDGMRSGNTIYF. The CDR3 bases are TGCAGTACTAGAGACGGAATGCGCTCTGGAAACACCATATATTTT.

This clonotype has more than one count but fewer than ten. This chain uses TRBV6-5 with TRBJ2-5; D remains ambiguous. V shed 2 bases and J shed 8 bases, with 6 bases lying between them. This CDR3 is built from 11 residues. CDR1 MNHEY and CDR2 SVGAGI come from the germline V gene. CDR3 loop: CASSYRNTQYF. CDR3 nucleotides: TGTGCCAGCAGTTACCGAAATACCCAGTACTTC.

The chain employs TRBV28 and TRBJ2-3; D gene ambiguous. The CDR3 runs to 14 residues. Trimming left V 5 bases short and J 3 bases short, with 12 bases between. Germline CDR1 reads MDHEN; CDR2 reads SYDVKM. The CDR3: CASSRPPSTDTQYF. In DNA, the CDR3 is TGTGCCAGCAGTCGCCCCCCAAGTACAGATACGCAGTATTTT.